This T cell receptor (beta chain) was identified in a study of T cell repertoires in cytomegalovirus infection. The wider study: HLA-B-restricted CMV epitopes that are well studied, plus recently identified HLA-C-restricted ones, were used by the study. Shared public TCR beta signatures pointed to both CMV infection and a matching HLA type.

As to this clonotype: Its antigen is not known.

TCRdb recomputed calls from the reads with MiXCR, one row per CDR3 protein. The sample gives some 320,000 distinct CDR3 sequences, 25% to 35% of which show up once; 20% is in the top ten. Germline V gene sequence: CDR1 SGHDN, CDR2 FVKESK. This CDR3 comprises 14 residues. V dropped 0 bases and J dropped 9 bases, with 12 bases sitting between them. Study-level results: Within the response measured ex vivo, HLA-C-restricted CMV-specific TCR beta clonotypes were dominant. Cumulative frequency of public TCR beta families picked out carriers of CMV plus the relevant HLA.

The sequenced sample was cultured PBMCs, obtained from culture after CMV antigen stimulation. This chain uses TRBV14 with TRBJ2-1; D unresolved. The receptor's source is a human donor in good health (CMV status not recorded). Some clones in this sample may be carry-over from other donors' samples. The CDR3 region has the DNA TGTGCCAGCAGCCAAGATCCGACTTTTGGTGAGCAGTTCTTC. This encodes CASSQDPTFGEQFF.